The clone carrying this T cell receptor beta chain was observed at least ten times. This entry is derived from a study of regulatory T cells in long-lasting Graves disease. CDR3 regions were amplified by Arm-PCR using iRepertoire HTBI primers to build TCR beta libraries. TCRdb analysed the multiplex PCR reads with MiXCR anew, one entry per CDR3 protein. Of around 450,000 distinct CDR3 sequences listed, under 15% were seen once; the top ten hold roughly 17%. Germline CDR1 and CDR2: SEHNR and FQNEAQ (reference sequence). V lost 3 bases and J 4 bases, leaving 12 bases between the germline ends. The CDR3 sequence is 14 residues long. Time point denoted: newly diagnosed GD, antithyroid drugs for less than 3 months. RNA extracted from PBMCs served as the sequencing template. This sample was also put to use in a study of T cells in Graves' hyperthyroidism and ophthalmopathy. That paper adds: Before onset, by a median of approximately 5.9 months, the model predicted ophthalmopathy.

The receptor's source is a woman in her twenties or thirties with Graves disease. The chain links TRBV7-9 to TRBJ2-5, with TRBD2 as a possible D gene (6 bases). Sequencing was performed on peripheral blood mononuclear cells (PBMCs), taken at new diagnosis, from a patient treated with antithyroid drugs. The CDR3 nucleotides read TGTGCCAGCAGCTTCTCCGGGAGTGGAGAGACCCAGTACTTC. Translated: CASSFSGSGETQYF.